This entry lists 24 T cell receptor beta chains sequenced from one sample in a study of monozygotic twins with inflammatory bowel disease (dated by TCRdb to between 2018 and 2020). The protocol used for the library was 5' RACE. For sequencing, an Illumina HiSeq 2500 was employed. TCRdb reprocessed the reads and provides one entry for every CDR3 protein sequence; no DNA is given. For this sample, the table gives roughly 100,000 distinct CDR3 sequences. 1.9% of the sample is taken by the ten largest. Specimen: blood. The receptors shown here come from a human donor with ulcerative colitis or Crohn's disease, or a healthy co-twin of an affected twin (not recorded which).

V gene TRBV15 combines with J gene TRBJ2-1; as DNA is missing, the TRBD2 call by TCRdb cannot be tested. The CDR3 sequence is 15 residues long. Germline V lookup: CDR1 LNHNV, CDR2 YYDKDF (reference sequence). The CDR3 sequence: CATSRDSGNFNEQFF.

The CDR3 spells CASSPNWGGGQPQHF. V is TRBV7-9 and J is TRBJ1-5. The CDR3 totals 15 residues. Per the germline V gene, CDR1 is SEHNR and CDR2 is FQNEAQ (reference sequence).

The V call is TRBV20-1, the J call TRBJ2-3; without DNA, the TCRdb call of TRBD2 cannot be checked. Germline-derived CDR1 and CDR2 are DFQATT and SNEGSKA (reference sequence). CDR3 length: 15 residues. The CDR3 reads CSARDQRGVTDTQYF.

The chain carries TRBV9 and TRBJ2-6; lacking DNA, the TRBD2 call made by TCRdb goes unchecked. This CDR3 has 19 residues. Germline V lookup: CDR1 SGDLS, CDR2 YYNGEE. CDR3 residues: CASSVQLPTLSSGANVLTF.

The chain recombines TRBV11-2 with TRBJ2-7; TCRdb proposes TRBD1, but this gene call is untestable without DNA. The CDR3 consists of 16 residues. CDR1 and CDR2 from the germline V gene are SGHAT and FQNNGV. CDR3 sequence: CASSFRRTASSYEQYF.

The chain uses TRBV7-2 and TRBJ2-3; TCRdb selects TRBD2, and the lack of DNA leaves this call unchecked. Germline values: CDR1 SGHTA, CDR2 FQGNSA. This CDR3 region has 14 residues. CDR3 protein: CASSLAPPGRAQYF.

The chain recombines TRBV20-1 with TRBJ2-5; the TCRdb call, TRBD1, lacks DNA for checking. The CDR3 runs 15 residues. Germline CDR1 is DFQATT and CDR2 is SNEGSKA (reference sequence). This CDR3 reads CSVLPQDTTRETQYF.

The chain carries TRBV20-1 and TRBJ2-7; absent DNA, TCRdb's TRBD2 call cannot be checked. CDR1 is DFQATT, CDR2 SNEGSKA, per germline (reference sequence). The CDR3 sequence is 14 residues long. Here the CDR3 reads CSPGASGRGREQYF.

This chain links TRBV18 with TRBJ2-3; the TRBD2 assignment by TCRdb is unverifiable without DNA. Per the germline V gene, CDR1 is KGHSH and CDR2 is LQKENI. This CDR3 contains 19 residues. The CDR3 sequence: CASSPVRASGSGGTDTQYF.

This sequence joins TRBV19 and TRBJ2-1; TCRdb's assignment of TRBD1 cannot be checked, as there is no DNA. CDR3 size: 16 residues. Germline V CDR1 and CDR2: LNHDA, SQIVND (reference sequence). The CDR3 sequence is CASSPLDRGEYNEQFF.

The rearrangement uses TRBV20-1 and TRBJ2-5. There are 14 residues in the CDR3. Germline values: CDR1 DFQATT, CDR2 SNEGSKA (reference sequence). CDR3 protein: CSARGTRRGETQYF.

CDR3 amino acids: CASSQAGSNQPQHF. The V and J genes are TRBV11-2 and TRBJ1-5. The CDR3 runs 14 residues. CDR1 is SGHAT, CDR2 FQNNGV, per germline. The variable domain in full, completed from reference TRBV11-2 and TRBJ1-5, reads EAGVAQSPRYKIIEKRQSVAFWCNPISGHATLYWYQQILGQGPKLLIQFQNNGVVDDSQLPKDRFSAERLKGVDSTLKIQPAKLEDSAVYLCASSQAGSNQPQHFGDGTRLSIL.

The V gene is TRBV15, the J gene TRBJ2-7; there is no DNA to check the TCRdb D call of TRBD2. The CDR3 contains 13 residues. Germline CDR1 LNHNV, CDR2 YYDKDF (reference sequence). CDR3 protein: CATSWTSAYEQYF.

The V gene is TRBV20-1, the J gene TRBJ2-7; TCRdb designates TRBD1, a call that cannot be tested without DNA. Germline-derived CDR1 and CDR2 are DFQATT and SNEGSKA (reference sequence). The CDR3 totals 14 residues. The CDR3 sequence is CSANPTGGFDEQYF.

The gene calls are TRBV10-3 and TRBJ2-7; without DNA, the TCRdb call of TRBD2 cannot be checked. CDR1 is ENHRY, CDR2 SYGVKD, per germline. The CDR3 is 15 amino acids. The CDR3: CAISVTGTSYSEQYF.

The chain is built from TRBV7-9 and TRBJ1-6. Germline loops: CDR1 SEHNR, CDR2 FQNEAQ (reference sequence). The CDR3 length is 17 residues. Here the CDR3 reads CASSAGSRAAYNSPLHF.

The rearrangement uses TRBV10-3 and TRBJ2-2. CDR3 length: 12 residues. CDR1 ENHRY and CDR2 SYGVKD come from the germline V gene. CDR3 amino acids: CAIKLGPGELFF.

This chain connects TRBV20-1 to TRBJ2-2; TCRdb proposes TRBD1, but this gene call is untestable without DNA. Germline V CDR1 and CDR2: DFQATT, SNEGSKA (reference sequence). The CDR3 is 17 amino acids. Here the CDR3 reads CSASSPGAPANTGELFF.

This chain's CDR3 is CASSVASRDGYTF. The chain links TRBV9 to TRBJ1-2; TCRdb returns TRBD1, unconfirmable since there is no DNA. The germline CDR1 and CDR2 sequences are SGDLS and YYNGEE. There are 13 residues in the CDR3.

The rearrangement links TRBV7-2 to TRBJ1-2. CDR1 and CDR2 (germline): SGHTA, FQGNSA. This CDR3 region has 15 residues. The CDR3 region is CASSLVAGGMYGYTF.

The CDR3 sequence: CAISGPLASGNPVHEQFF. The chain has TRBV10-3 and TRBJ2-1; without DNA, the TCRdb call of TRBD2 cannot be checked. The germline gives CDR1 ENHRY, CDR2 SYGVKD. CDR3 length: 18 amino acids.

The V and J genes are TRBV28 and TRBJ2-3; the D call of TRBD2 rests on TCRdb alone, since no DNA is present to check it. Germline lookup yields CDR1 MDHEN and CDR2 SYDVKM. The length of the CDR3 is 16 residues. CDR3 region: CASSLFREGGPHTQYF. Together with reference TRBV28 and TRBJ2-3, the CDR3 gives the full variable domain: DVKVTQSSRYLVKRTGEKVFLECVQDMDHENMFWYRQDPGLGLRLIYFSYDVKMKEKGDIPEGYSVSREKKERFSLILESASTNQTSMYLCASSLFREGGPHTQYFGPGTRLTVL.

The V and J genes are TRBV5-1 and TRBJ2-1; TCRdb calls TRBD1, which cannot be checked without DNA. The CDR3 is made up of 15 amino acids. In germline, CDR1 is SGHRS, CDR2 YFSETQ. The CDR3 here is CASSSDRGEGNEQFF.

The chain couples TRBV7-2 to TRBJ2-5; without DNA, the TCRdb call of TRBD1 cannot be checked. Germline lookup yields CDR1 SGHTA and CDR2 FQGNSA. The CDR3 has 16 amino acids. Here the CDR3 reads CASSYLEKLSSRAQYF.